The present TCR beta chain was sequenced within a study of blood T cell repertoires in COVID-19. About the study: The United States, Italy and Spain were the sources of the acute and convalescent COVID-19 samples. In each case, the material was cDNA or gDNA derived from T cells, B-cell-depleted T cells, or PBMCs.

This table comes from immunoSEQ multiplex PCR, and its TCRdb copy is limited to in-frame clones, with some not included. The repertoire holds roughly 360,000 clones, 81% seen once, with roughly 1.2% in the top ten. The CDR3 runs to 14 residues. V was pared by 6 bases and J by 1 base, with 3 bases of the junction left unmatched. Germline CDR1 is MNHEY and CDR2 is SVGEGT. The chain is built from TRBV6-2 or TRBV6-3 and TRBJ1-5, with 7 positions matching TRBD1. Material: peripheral blood. This TCR derives from a human donor with acute or convalescent COVID-19. The donor label of this sample is uncertain. Here the CDR3 DNA reads TGTGCCAGCAGCCCACAGGGGAGCAATCAGCCCCAGCATTTT. This encodes CASSPQGSNQPQHF.